This T cell receptor (beta chain) originates from a study of blood T cell repertoires in COVID-19. As for the study in general: Sites across the United States, Italy and Spain contributed samples from acute and convalescent COVID-19.

As handled by the study authors: Estimates of nucleated cell counts were drawn from the amplification of reference gene primers. Sequencing used immunoSEQ multiplex PCR; TCRdb keeps in-frame clones, though not all of them. That table gives V, J and clone size, and the DNA gave D and trimming. The repertoire holds fewer than 350,000 clones, around 88% seen once, with 6% to 7% in the top ten. V dropped 0 bases and J dropped 0 bases, with 4 bases sitting between them. From germline, CDR1 is SGHRS and CDR2 YFSETQ. This CDR3 is built from 14 residues. Cohort assignment relied on participant-reported clinical history. The recovered donors of Cohort 3 showed two negative PCRs, clearance, or symptom resolution.

The source is a middle-aged woman who had recovered from COVID-19. Sequencing was carried out using PBMCs or T cells enriched from blood (not recorded which). The chain carries TRBV5-1 and TRBJ1-3, with unresolved D. This chain's CDR3 is CASSLDSSGNTIYF. In DNA, the CDR3 is TGCGCCAGCAGCTTGGACAGCTCTGGAAACACCATATATTTT.